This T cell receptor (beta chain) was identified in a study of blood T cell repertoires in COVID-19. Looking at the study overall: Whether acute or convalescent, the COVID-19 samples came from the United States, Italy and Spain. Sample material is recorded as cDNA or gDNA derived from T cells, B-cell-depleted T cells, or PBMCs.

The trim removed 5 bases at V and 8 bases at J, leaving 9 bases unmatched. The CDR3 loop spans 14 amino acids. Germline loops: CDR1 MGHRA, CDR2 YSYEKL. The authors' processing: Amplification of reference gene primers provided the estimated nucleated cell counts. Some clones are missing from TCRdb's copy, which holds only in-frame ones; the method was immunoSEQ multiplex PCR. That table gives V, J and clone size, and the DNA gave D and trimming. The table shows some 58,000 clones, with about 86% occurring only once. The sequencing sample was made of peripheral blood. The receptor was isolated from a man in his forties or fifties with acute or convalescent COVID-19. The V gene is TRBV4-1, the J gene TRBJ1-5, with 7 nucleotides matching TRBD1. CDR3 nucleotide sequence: TGCGCCAGCAGCAGACAGGGATCCATGGAGCCCCAGCATTTT. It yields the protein CASSRQGSMEPQHF.